The 9 T cell receptor beta chains below were found in one sample sequenced in a study of blood T cell repertoires in COVID-19. Produced via immunoSEQ multiplex PCR; TCRdb's table is partial and in-frame only. Of 150,000 to 200,000 clones in the sample, 85% to 90% were seen once. Sequencing was performed on peripheral blood. The source is a middle-aged man with acute or convalescent COVID-19.

The CDR3 sequence: CASSLGASGRVGETQYF. CDR3 nucleotide sequence: TGTGCCAGCAGCTTAGGGGCTAGCGGGAGGGTAGGGGAGACCCAGTACTTC. The chain recombines TRBV11-2 with TRBJ2-5, with 12 bases fitting TRBD2. Trimming at V came to 1 base and at J to 5 bases, leaving 8 bases not matched to a gene. Germline CDR1 reads SGHAT; CDR2 reads FQNNGV. The CDR3 runs to 17 residues.

The chain combines TRBV5-1 with TRBJ1-4; TRBD1 matches at 8 bases. V dropped 1 base and J dropped 8; count of bases not matched to a gene: 7. Germline V gives CDR1 SGHRS, CDR2 YFSETQ. The CDR3 length is 15 residues. CDR3 nucleotide sequence: TGCGCCAGCAGCTTGTATCAGGGGGCCGGGGAAAAACTGTTTTTT. Protein sequence: CASSLYQGAGEKLFF. Full variable domain (rest looked up from reference TRBV5-1 and TRBJ1-4): KAGVTQTPRYLIKTRGQQVTLSCSPISGHRSVSWYQQTPGQGLQFLFEYFSETQRNKGNFPGRFSGRQFSNSRSEMNVSTLELGDSALYLCASSLYQGAGEKLFFGSGTQLSVL.

V gene TRBV11-2 combines with J gene TRBJ2-7, with 10 positions matching TRBD2. This CDR3 is built from 14 residues. V gave up 3 bases and J gave up 3 bases; unmatched junction bases: 2. CDR1 and CDR2 (germline): SGHAT, FQNNGV. The CDR3 DNA reads as TGTGCCAGCAGCTTGCGGACTAGCGGCTACGAGCAGTACGTC. This translates into CASSLRTSGYEQYV.

This chain joins TRBV24-1 and TRBJ1-1; D is possibly TRBD1 (5 bases). This CDR3 region has 13 residues. Germline V gene data show CDR1 as KGHDR and CDR2 as SFDVKD. The V and J ends lost 9 bases and 1 base respectively, with 11 bases between them. The CDR3 sequence: CATPGGANTEAFF. CDR3 in DNA: TGTGCCACCCCAGGCGGGGCGAACACTGAAGCTTTCTTT.

The rearrangement joins TRBV6-1 to TRBJ2-7; 10 bases agree with TRBD1. CDR1 MNHNS and CDR2 SASEGT come from the germline V gene. The CDR3 covers 15 residues. J lost 3 bases, V lost 5 bases, and 7 bases had no gene match. The CDR3 sequence: CASSPGQGVNYEQYF. DNA of the CDR3: TGTGCCAGCAGTCCCGGACAGGGGGTGAACTACGAGCAGTACTTC.

The V call is TRBV19, the J call TRBJ2-1, with a possible D match to TRBD1 (6 bases). The germline V gene encodes CDR1 LNHDA and CDR2 SQIVND (reference sequence). The CDR3 has 13 amino acids. V was clipped by 6 bases and J by 0 bases, with 6 bases between them. The CDR3 reads CASRGASYNEQFF. CDR3 in DNA: TGTGCCAGTAGGGGGGCCTCCTACAATGAGCAGTTCTTC. Full variable domain (missing parts from reference TRBV19 and TRBJ2-1): DGGITQSPKYLFRKEGQNVTLSCEQNLNHDAMYWYRQDPGQGLRLIYYSQIVNDFQKGDIAEGYSVSREKKESFPLTVTSAQKNPTAFYLCASRGASYNEQFFGPGTRLTVL.

This clone was picked up one time. J is TRBJ2-3 and V is TRBV4-2; TRBD2 aligns across 16 bases. The CDR3 length is 18 residues. CDR1 and CDR2 from the germline V gene are LGHNA and YNFKEQ. V trimming: 1 base; J trimming: 5 bases; junction bases outside the gene matches: 6. The CDR3 region is CASSQAGLAGGLGDTQYF. In DNA, the CDR3 is TGTGCCAGCAGCCAAGCGGGACTAGCGGGAGGGTTGGGAGATACGCAGTATTTT.

V is TRBV18 and J is TRBJ1-4; D perhaps matches TRBD1 (6 bases). This CDR3 has 17 amino acids. Looked up from germline, CDR1 is KGHSH and CDR2 is LQKENI. The V end was cut by 4 bases, the J end by 6 bases, with 21 bases between. The DNA for the CDR3 is TGTGCCAGCTCACTATCACAGGGTCCCGGGGCTGATGAAAAACTGTTTTTT. This gives the protein CASSLSQGPGADEKLFF. Drawing the rest from reference TRBV18 and TRBJ1-4, the complete variable domain is NAGVMQNPRHLVRRRGQEARLRCSPMKGHSHVYWYRQLPEEGLKFMVYLQKENIIDESGMPKERFSAEFPKEGPSILRIQQVVRGDSAAYFCASSLSQGPGADEKLFFGSGTQLSVL.

This clone was recorded once. The chain employs TRBV18 and TRBJ2-6; 10 bases agree with TRBD1. CDR1 and CDR2 from the germline V gene are KGHSH and LQKENI. The ends lost 3 bases at V and 3 bases at J; junction bases unmatched: 20. This CDR3 comprises 22 residues. This CDR3 reads CASSPGEARGQGLESGANVLTF. Here the CDR3 DNA reads TGTGCCAGCTCACCGGGGGAGGCCCGGGGACAGGGGTTAGAGAGTGGGGCCAACGTCCTGACTTTC.